The clone carrying this T cell receptor beta chain was seen only a few times. Its antigen is undetermined. This entry comes from a study of regulatory T cells in long-lasting Graves disease. Time point given: persistent/refractory GD, antithyroid drugs over 5 years with positive TRAb. Extracted RNA from PBMCs served as the source of the TCR library. Diagnosis followed American Thyroid Association guidelines for Graves' disease. Study findings and constraints: Persistent Graves' disease cases displayed lower TCR diversity than newly diagnosed ones. Gene preferences differed: TRBV28, TRBJ1-2, TRBJ2-5 in persistent cases. Not thyroid tissue but only peripheral blood was studied.

CDR3 length: 15 amino acids. Germline values: CDR1 GTSNPN, CDR2 SVGIG (reference sequence). Trimming at V came to 1 base and at J to 2 bases, leaving 6 bases not matched to a gene. Libraries of TCR beta came from iRepertoire HTBI primers plus Arm-PCR of CDR3 regions. MiXCR, applied by TCRdb to the multiplex PCR reads, yields one record per CDR3 protein. This table has over 350,000 distinct CDR3 sequences, around 20% appearing once. This receptor was identified in a female donor with Graves disease. The sample was peripheral blood mononuclear cells (PBMCs), taken when the disease was refractory, from a patient treated with antithyroid drugs. This chain links TRBV30 with TRBJ2-5, with 8 positions matching TRBD1. The CDR3 coding sequence is TGTGCCTGGAGTGCCGGGACAGGTGGACAAGAGACCCAGTACTTC. Translated: CAWSAGTGGQETQYF.